These 5 T cell receptor beta chains originate from one sample sequenced in a study of shared clonotypes between healthy human individuals. Here immunoSEQ multiplex PCR was the method, and the copy in TCRdb shows in-frame clones only, minus some. The sample lists around 510,000 clones, around three quarters occurring once. The sequencing input was PBMCs. The receptors were gathered from a woman between 40 and 55 years old in good health. Some clones in this sample may be carry-over from other donors' samples.

The chain combines TRBV9 with TRBJ2-5; 10 nucleotides agree with TRBD2. V was pared by 4 bases and J by 2 bases, with 8 bases of the junction left unmatched. This CDR3 spans 16 amino acids. CDR1 and CDR2 (germline): SGDLS, YYNGEE. CDR3 DNA sequence: TGTGCCAGCAGCCCCACCTGGACTAGCGGTCAAGAGACCCAGTACTTC. Its protein is CASSPTWTSGQETQYF.

The chain links TRBV27 to TRBJ2-3; D is ambiguous. Trimming took off 2 bases at V and 0 bases at J, with 6 bases between the two ends. The CDR3 loop spans 14 amino acids. CDR1 and CDR2 (germline): MNHEY, SMNVEV (reference sequence). CDR3: CASSLHLSTDTQYF. CDR3 nucleotide sequence: TGTGCCAGCAGTTTACACCTAAGCACAGATACGCAGTATTTT.

The V call is TRBV28, the J call TRBJ1-2; TRBD1 is a possible D gene (6 bases). Germline V lookup: CDR1 MDHEN, CDR2 SYDVKM. Trimming pared 7 bases from V and 4 bases from J, leaving 19 bases between. The CDR3 covers 15 residues. CDR3 in amino acids: CASIPPGQPIYGYTF. The CDR3, as DNA: TGTGCCAGCATTCCCCCTGGACAGCCAATCTATGGCTACACCTTC.

V and J are TRBV11-2 and TRBJ1-2; D may be TRBD1 (6 bases). There are 14 residues in the CDR3. Germline values: CDR1 SGHAT, CDR2 FQNNGV. V was clipped by 5 bases and J by 4 bases, with 14 bases between them. CDR3 in amino acids: CASSPIGGSYGYTF. The DNA for the CDR3 is TGTGCCAGCAGCCCGATTGGGGGCAGCTATGGCTACACCTTC.

Notes on this clone: This likely stems from a read error, as it lies one base from a far larger clone. The chain is built from TRBV29-1 and TRBJ1-1, with D unclear. Germline V gene data show CDR1 as SQVTM and CDR2 as ANQGSEA. This CDR3 region has 12 residues. CDR3 DNA: TGCAGCGTTGGTTTCGGCCGCACTCAAGCTTTCTTT. It is translated as CSVGFGRTQAFF.